This TCR beta chain originates from a study of cytomegalovirus exposure and HLA in healthy donors. Germline lookup yields CDR1 LNHDA and CDR2 SQIVND (reference sequence). V trimming: 6 bases; J trimming: 2 bases; junction bases outside the gene matches: 6. CDR3 length equals 15 residues. Amplification used 60 Vbeta primers and 13 Jbeta primers. TCRdb's copy holds only in-frame clones and misses some; the assay was immunoSEQ multiplex PCR. The sample includes 100,000 or so clones. This clonotype was obtained from a woman aged 30 to 39 in good health and CMV-seronegative. The rearrangement joins TRBV19 to TRBJ2-1; 8 bases fit TRBD1. The sample taken for sequencing was PBMCs. The CDR3 DNA sequence: TGTGCCAGTAGGCCCGGGACAGGCGCCTACAATGAGCAGTTCTTC. It translates to CASRPGTGAYNEQFF.